Sequencing of this TCR beta chain was carried out in a study of cytomegalovirus exposure and HLA in healthy donors. Study-level findings and limits: Cytomegalovirus association was listed for 164 TCR beta chains. Likely technical artifact: a cluster of highly shared sequence variants.

As concerns this clone: What it binds is unknown.

Healthy donors of bone marrow made up the group. Germline CDR1 reads MNHEY; CDR2 reads SVGAGI. The CDR3 runs to 14 residues. V trimming: 7 bases; J trimming: 2 bases; junction bases outside the gene matches: 1. Use of 60 Vbeta and 13 Jbeta primers characterized the PCR. Here immunoSEQ multiplex PCR was the method, and the copy in TCRdb shows in-frame clones only, minus some. Among about 170,000 clones, nearly 80% were seen once, and the ten largest hold 6% to 7%. The sequenced sample was PBMCs. The TCR sequence derives from a man aged 35-49 years in good health and CMV-seropositive. V is TRBV6-5 and J is TRBJ1-3, with TRBD1 matching 11 bases. The CDR3 nucleotides read TGTGCCAGCAAGGGACAGGGGGCTGGAAACACCATATATTTT. This codes for CASKGQGAGNTIYF.